This TCR beta chain was documented in a study of T cells expressing NK-cell markers. Study background: Sequenced donors, eight in total, included seven who were HCMV-seropositive and one who was seronegative. General study findings and limits: HCMV specificity was not established for the expanded NKG2C+ T cell clones. Dominant NKG2C+ clonotypes accounted for roughly 1.0-7.0% of CD8+ T cells in more than five donors. In four donors, these clonotypes also led the CD3+CD56-NKG2C+ fraction.

From the 5' RACE reads, TCRdb lists one entry per CDR3 protein and no DNA. The table lists about 400,000 distinct CDR3 sequences. In regard to this clonotype: Its specificity is unknown.

The CDR3 length is 14 residues. V gene TRBV12-3 or TRBV12-4 combines with J gene TRBJ2-5. Sequenced sample: blood T cells: a sorted CD56 or NKG2C T cell subset, CD4+ or CD8+ T cells, or bulk PBMC T cells (not recorded which). The clonotype was recovered from a woman in her forties or fifties in good health. This chain's CDR3 is CASSLSSYQETQYF.